This T cell receptor (beta chain) was retrieved from a study of OX40 agonist ivuxolimab in advanced cancers. The CDR3 sequence is 14 residues long. The V and J ends lost 8 bases and 2 bases respectively, with 14 bases between them. The germline V gene has CDR1 MNHNY and CDR2 SVGAGI (reference sequence). The assay was immunoSEQ multiplex PCR, and TCRdb's table has in-frame clones only and misses some. This sample carries 13,000 to 15,000 clones, about 78% of them seen once, and the ten largest clones take about 15%. The chain has TRBV6-6 and TRBJ2-3, with D possibly TRBD2 on 6 matching bases. The source was CD4+ or CD8+ T cells sorted from blood, collected in a trial of the OX40 agonist ivuxolimab. This clonotype was obtained from an adult with an advanced solid tumor such as melanoma, head and neck, liver or kidney cancer. CDR3 nucleotide sequence: TGTGCCAGCTCCGGGGGACCGGACACAGATACGCAGTATTTT. Encoded protein: CASSGGPDTDTQYF.